This entry features one T cell receptor beta chain sequence. The sample belongs to a study of control samples from healthy donors and cancer patients. Here immunoSEQ multiplex PCR was the method, and the copy in TCRdb shows in-frame clones only, minus some. The top ten clones hold roughly 1.6% of a sample with about 170,000 clones, 91% of them seen once. The sequencing input was blood. This TCR came from a woman in her 30s in good health.

The CDR3 bases are TGTGCCAGCAGCTTAGGGATTCTAGCGGGGACCGGGGAGCTGTTTTTT. Translation gives CASSLGILAGTGELFF. The chain couples TRBV11-3 to TRBJ2-2; 9 nucleotides line up with TRBD2. With V trimmed by 1 base and J by 5 bases, 5 bases remained unmatched. Germline V gene data show CDR1 as SGHNT and CDR2 as YENEEA. This CDR3 region has 16 residues.